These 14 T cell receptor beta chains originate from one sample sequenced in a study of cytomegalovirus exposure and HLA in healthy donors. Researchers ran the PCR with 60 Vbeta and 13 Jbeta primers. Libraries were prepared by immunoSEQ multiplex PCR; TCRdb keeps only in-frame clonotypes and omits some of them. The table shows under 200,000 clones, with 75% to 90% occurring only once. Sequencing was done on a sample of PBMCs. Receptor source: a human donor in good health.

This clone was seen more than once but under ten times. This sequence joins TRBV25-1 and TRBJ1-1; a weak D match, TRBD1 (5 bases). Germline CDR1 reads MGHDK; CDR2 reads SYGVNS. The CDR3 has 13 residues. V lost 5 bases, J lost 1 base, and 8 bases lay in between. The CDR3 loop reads CASSYQGNTEAFF. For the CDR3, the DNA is TGTGCCAGCAGTTATCAGGGGAACACTGAAGCTTTCTTT.

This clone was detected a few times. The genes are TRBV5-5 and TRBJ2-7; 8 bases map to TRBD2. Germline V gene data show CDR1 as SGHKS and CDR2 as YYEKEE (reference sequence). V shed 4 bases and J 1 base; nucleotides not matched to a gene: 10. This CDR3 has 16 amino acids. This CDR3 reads CASSNTGGGYSYEQYF. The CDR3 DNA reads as TGTGCCAGCAGCAACACAGGCGGGGGGTATTCCTACGAGCAGTACTTC. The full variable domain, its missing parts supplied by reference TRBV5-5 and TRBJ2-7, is DAGVTQSPTHLIKTRGQQVTLRCSPISGHKSVSWYQQVLGQGPQFIFQYYEKEERGRGNFPDRFSARQFPNYSSELNVNALLLGDSALYLCASSNTGGGYSYEQYFGPGTRLTVT.

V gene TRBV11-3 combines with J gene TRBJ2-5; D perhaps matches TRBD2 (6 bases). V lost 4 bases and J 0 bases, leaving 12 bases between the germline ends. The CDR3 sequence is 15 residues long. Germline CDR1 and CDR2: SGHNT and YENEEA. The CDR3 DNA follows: TGTGCCAGCAGCTCGCGGGGAACAGACCAAGAGACCCAGTACTTC. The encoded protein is CASSSRGTDQETQYF.

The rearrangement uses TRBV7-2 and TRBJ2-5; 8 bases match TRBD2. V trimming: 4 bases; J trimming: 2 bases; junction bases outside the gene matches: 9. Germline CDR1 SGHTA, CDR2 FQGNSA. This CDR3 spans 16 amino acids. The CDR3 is CASSSQAGAVQETQYF. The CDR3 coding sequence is TGTGCCAGCAGCTCTCAAGCGGGGGCCGTGCAAGAGACCCAGTACTTC. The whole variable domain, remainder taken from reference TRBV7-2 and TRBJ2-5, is GAGVSQSPSNKVTEKGKDVELRCDPISGHTALYWYRQSLGQGLEFLIYFQGNSAPDKSGLPSDRFSAERTGGSVSTLTIQRTQQEDSAVYLCASSSQAGAVQETQYFGPGTRLLVL.

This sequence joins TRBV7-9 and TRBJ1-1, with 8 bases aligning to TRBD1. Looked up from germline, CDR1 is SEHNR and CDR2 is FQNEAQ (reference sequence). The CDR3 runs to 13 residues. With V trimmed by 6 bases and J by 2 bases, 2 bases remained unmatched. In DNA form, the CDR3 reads TGTGCCAGCAGGGACAGGGAAAACACTGAAGCTTTCTTT. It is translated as CASRDRENTEAFF.

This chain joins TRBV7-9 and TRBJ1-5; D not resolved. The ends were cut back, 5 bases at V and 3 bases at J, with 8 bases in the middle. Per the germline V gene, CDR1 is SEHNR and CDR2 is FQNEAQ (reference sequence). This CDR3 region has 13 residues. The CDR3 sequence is CASSRGPNQPQHF. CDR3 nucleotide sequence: TGTGCCAGCAGCCGGGGTCCCAATCAGCCCCAGCATTTT. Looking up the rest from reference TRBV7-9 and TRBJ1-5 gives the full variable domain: DTGVSQNPRHKITKRGQNVTFRCDPISEHNRLYWYRQTLGQGPEFLTYFQNEAQLEKSRLLSDRFSAERPKGSFSTLEIQRTEQGDSAMYLCASSRGPNQPQHFGDGTRLSIL.

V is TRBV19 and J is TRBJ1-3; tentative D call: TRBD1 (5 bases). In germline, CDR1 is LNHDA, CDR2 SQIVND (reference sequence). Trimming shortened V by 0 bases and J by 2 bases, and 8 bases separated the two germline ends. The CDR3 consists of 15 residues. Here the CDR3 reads CASSIDGAPGNTIYF. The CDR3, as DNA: TGTGCCAGTAGTATAGATGGGGCCCCTGGAAACACCATATATTTT. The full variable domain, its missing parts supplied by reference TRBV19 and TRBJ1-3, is DGGITQSPKYLFRKEGQNVTLSCEQNLNHDAMYWYRQDPGQGLRLIYYSQIVNDFQKGDIAEGYSVSREKKESFPLTVTSAQKNPTAFYLCASSIDGAPGNTIYFGEGSWLTVV.

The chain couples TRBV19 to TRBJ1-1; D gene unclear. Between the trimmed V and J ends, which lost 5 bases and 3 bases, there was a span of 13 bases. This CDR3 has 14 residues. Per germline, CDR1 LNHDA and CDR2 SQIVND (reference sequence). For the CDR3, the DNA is TGTGCCAGTAGTTCTGGACTGCCGGACACTGAAGCTTTCTTT. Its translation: CASSSGLPDTEAFF.

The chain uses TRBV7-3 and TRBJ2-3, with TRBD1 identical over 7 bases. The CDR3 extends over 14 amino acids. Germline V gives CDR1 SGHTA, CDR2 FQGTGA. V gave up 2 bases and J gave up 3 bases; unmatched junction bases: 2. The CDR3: CASSLVRGTDTQYF. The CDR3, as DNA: TGTGCCAGCAGCTTAGTCAGGGGGACAGATACGCAGTATTTT. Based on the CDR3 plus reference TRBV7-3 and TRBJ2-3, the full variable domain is GAGVSQTPSNKVTEKGKYVELRCDPISGHTALYWYRQSLGQGPEFLIYFQGTGAADDSGLPNDRFFAVRPEGSVSTLKIQRTERGDSAVYLCASSLVRGTDTQYFGPGTRLTVL.

Here the CDR3 reads CASSWTSAKETQYF. The CDR3 DNA follows: TGTGCCAGCAGTTGGACTAGCGCCAAAGAGACCCAGTACTTC. This rearrangement joins TRBV2 to TRBJ2-5; 9 nucleotides line up with TRBD2. Germline V gene lookup returns CDR1 SNHLY and CDR2 FYNNEI. CDR3 length: 14 residues. The J segment lost 3 bases and the V segment lost 5 bases, leaving 4 bases of the junction unmatched.

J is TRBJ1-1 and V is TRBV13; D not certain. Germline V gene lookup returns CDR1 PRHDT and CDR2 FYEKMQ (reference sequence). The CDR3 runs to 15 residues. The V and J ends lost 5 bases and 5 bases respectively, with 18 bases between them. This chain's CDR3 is CASSRDLPGGTEAFF. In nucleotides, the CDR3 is TGTGCCAGCAGCCGGGATCTACCAGGCGGGACTGAAGCTTTCTTT.

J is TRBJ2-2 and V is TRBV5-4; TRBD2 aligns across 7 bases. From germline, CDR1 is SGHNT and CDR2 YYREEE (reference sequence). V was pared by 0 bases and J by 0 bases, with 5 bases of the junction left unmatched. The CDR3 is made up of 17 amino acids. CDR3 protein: CASSLDVSGSNTGELFF. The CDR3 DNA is TGTGCCAGCAGCTTGGATGTTAGCGGGTCGAACACCGGGGAGCTGTTTTTT.

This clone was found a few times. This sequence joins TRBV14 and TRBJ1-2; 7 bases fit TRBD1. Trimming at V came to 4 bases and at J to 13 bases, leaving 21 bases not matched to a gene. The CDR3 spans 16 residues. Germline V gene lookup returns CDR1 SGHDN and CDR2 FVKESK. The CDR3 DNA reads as TGTGCCAGCAGCCGCCTACCGGGACAGCTGATTAATTTTGCCACCTTC. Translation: CASSRLPGQLINFATF.

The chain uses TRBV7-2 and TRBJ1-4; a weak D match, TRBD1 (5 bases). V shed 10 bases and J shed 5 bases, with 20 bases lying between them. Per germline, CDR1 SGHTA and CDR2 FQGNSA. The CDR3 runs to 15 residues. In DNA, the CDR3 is TGTGCCATCCTCAAATTTGGACAAACGAATGAAAAACTGTTTTTT. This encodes CAILKFGQTNEKLFF.